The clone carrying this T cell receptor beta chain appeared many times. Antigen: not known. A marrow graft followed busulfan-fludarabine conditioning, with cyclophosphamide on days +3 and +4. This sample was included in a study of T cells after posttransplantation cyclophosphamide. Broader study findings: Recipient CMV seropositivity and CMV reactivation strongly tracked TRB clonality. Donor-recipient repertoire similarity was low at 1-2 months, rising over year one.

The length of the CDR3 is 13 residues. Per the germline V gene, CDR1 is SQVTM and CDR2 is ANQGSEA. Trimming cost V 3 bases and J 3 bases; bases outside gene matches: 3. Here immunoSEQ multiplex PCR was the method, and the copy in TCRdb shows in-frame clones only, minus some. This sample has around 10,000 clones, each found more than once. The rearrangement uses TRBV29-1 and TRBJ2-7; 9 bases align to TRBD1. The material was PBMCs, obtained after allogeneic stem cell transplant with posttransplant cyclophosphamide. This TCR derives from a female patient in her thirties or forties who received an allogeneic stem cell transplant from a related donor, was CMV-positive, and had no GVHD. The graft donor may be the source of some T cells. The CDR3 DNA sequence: TGCAGCGTTGACTCGGACAGGGGCTACGAGCAGTACTTC. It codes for CSVDSDRGYEQYF.